Below are 23 T cell receptor beta chains sequenced from a single sample in a study of early T cells in non-severe SARS-CoV-2 infection. TCRdb reanalysed the 5' RACE reads using MiXCR and keeps one entry per CDR3 protein. In the table there are some 40,000 distinct CDR3 sequences, 9% to 15% of which are singletons. Sequenced input: whole blood. The receptor source for this set is an adult who was a healthcare worker with PCR-confirmed SARS-CoV-2 infection or an uninfected control (not recorded which).

The sample holds many counts of this clonotype. The V gene is TRBV7-3, the J gene TRBJ2-4; D is undetermined. Germline CDR1 reads SGHTA; CDR2 reads FQGTGA. The CDR3 runs to 15 residues. With 5 bases removed from V and 1 base from J, the gap between germline ends came to 12 bases. The DNA for the CDR3 is TGTGCCAGCAGCACCCTCGGCCCGGCCAAAAACATTCAGTACTTC. It encodes CASSTLGPAKNIQYF. The complete variable domain, with remaining parts taken from reference TRBV7-3 and TRBJ2-4, reads GAGVSQTPSNKVTEKGKYVELRCDPISGHTALYWYRQSLGQGPEFLIYFQGTGAADDSGLPNDRFFAVRPEGSVSTLKIQRTERGDSAVYLCASSTLGPAKNIQYFGAGTRLSVL.

There are a few counts of this clonotype. The J gene is TRBJ2-5, the V gene TRBV6-2 or TRBV6-3, with D perhaps matching TRBD1 (6 bases). Trimming stripped 2 bases from V and 0 bases from J, with 7 bases between. The CDR3 has 14 residues. Germline values: CDR1 MNHEY, CDR2 SVGEGT. CDR3 loop: CASSYGGDQETQYF. CDR3 DNA sequence: TGTGCCAGCAGTTACGGGGGCGACCAAGAGACCCAGTACTTC.

This clonotype was seen only a few times. The chain is built from TRBV18 and TRBJ2-5; the D gene is possibly TRBD1 (6 bases). This CDR3 has 15 amino acids. CDR1 is KGHSH, CDR2 LQKENI, per germline. Trimming pared 0 bases from V and 0 bases from J, leaving 8 bases between. CDR3 amino acids: CASSPPDSYQETQYF. DNA for the CDR3: TGTGCCAGCTCACCACCGGACAGCTACCAAGAGACCCAGTACTTC.

The table lists this clonotype with a few counts. The chain has TRBV4-2 and TRBJ2-1; D might be TRBD2 (6 bases). The CDR3 runs to 18 residues. V lost 2 bases and J lost 5, with 22 bases in between. Germline lookup yields CDR1 LGHNA and CDR2 YNFKEQ. The CDR3 reads CASSQPGPGRILDNEQFF. The CDR3 DNA is TGTGCCAGCAGCCAACCCGGCCCCGGGAGAATCCTGGACAATGAGCAGTTCTTC.

This clonotype was seen a handful of times. The chain combines TRBV7-9 with TRBJ2-7; 10 bases are shared with TRBD2. The CDR3 consists of 15 residues. Germline V gives CDR1 SEHNR, CDR2 FQNEAQ (reference sequence). J gave up 5 bases and V 5 bases, and 9 bases lay outside the gene matches. The CDR3 region is CASSPQLGLANEQYF. Here the CDR3 DNA reads TGTGCCAGCAGCCCCCAGTTGGGACTAGCGAACGAGCAGTACTTC.

J is TRBJ2-3 and V is TRBV29-1; 9 nucleotides line up with TRBD2. V was pared by 1 base and J by 0 bases, with 5 bases of the junction left unmatched. The CDR3 is 16 residues long. Looked up from germline, CDR1 is SQVTM and CDR2 is ANQGSEA. CDR3 residues: CSVEGRGGPSTDTQYF. CDR3 sequence (DNA): TGCAGCGTTGAAGGGCGGGGGGGCCCCAGCACAGATACGCAGTATTTT.

Concerning this clonotype: A much larger clone is a single base away; this may be a read error. The V call is TRBV7-2, the J call TRBJ2-3, with D possibly called TRBD1 or TRBD2 (5 bases each). V was trimmed by 1 base and J by 5 bases, leaving 7 bases between them. The CDR3 consists of 13 residues. CDR1 and CDR2 (germline): SGHTA, FQGNSA. The CDR3 is CASSLGGEDTQYF. As DNA, the CDR3 is TGTGCCAGCAGCTTAGGAGGGGAAGATACGCAGTATTTT.

In this sample, this clonotype turned up a few times. V and J are TRBV4-2 and TRBJ2-3; 9 bases match TRBD2. Germline V lookup: CDR1 LGHNA, CDR2 YNFKEQ. The V gene end was trimmed by 1 base and the J gene end by 5 bases; junction bases not matched to a gene: 7. This CDR3 has 16 residues. The CDR3 DNA follows: TGTGCCAGCAGCCAAGTGATTAGCGGGAGCCGAGATACGCAGTATTTT. It translates to CASSQVISGSRDTQYF.

This clonotype was seen more than once but under ten times. The chain couples TRBV7-2 to TRBJ2-7; D might be TRBD1 or TRBD2, each matching 5 bases. V was pared by 2 bases and J by 5 bases, with 13 bases between. The CDR3 sequence is 14 residues long. Looked up from germline, CDR1 is SGHTA and CDR2 is FQGNSA. For the CDR3, the DNA is TGTGCCAGCAGCTTACGGGACGGCTTGGACGAGCAGTACTTC. The encoded protein is CASSLRDGLDEQYF.

This clonotype was picked up many times. The rearrangement joins TRBV7-3 to TRBJ2-2; D not resolved. This CDR3 comprises 14 residues. In germline, CDR1 is SGHTA, CDR2 FQGTGA. The V and J ends lost 1 base and 1 base respectively, with 4 bases between them. Here the CDR3 DNA reads TGTGCCAGCAGCTTAATGGGGAACACCGGGGAGCTGTTTTTT. Its translation is CASSLMGNTGELFF. The entire variable domain, with the rest obtained from reference TRBV7-3 and TRBJ2-2, is as follows: GAGVSQTPSNKVTEKGKYVELRCDPISGHTALYWYRQSLGQGPEFLIYFQGTGAADDSGLPNDRFFAVRPEGSVSTLKIQRTERGDSAVYLCASSLMGNTGELFFGEGSRLTVL.

This clonotype appeared many times. This chain connects TRBV6-5 to TRBJ1-2; perhaps TRBD1 as D (6 bases). V lost 0 bases to trimming and J lost 8 bases, with 16 bases between them. The germline CDR1 and CDR2 sequences are MNHEY and SVGAGI. CDR3 size: 15 residues. CDR3 residues: CASSYSSQGRGGYTF. The CDR3 DNA is TGTGCCAGCAGTTACTCGAGTCAGGGGCGAGGAGGCTACACCTTC.

The genes are TRBV28 and TRBJ1-2; no firm D call. Trimming left V 6 bases short and J 8 bases short, with 10 bases between. Per the germline V gene, CDR1 is MDHEN and CDR2 is SYDVKM. This CDR3 contains 11 residues. CDR3 in amino acids: CASSRPNGYTF. The CDR3 DNA sequence: TGTGCCAGCAGCAGGCCTAACGGCTACACCTTC.

This clonotype was detected a few times. This rearrangement joins TRBV7-2 to TRBJ2-3; D gene unclear. The CDR3 totals 15 residues. The germline CDR1 and CDR2 sequences are SGHTA and FQGNSA. Trimming removed 1 base at V and 2 bases at J, with 10 bases between. The CDR3 sequence: CASSLGTPATDTQYF. For the CDR3, the DNA is TGTGCCAGCAGCTTAGGAACCCCAGCCACAGATACGCAGTATTTT.

This clonotype has ten or more counts. This chain connects TRBV13 to TRBJ1-1; the match to TRBD1 covers 9 bases. V gave up 4 bases and J gave up 7 bases; unmatched junction bases: 7. The germline V gene encodes CDR1 PRHDT and CDR2 FYEKMQ (reference sequence). This CDR3 spans 14 amino acids. The CDR3 protein is CASSSSQGAGEAFF. The CDR3 region has the DNA TGTGCCAGCAGCTCGTCACAGGGGGCGGGTGAAGCTTTCTTT.

The V gene is TRBV4-1, the J gene TRBJ2-3; 10 bases are shared with TRBD1. Germline CDR1 and CDR2: MGHRA and YSYEKL. Unmatched junction bases numbered 6, after V lost 3 bases and J lost 3 bases. The CDR3 spans 16 residues. CDR3 coding DNA: TGCGCCAGCAGCCATCCGGGACAGGGGCGGACAGATACGCAGTATTTT. Translation: CASSHPGQGRTDTQYF.

In this sample, this clonotype turned up many times. V gene TRBV7-6 combines with J gene TRBJ2-7, with D perhaps assigned TRBD1 or TRBD2 (6 bases each). Germline CDR1 is SGHVS and CDR2 is FNYEAQ. The ends were cut back, 0 bases at V and 2 bases at J, with 8 bases in the middle. CDR3 length: 14 amino acids. This CDR3 reads CASSLAGGPYEQYF. The CDR3 DNA follows: TGTGCCAGCAGCTTAGCGGGGGGCCCCTACGAGCAGTACTTC.

This chain links TRBV9 with TRBJ2-1; no definite D call. The germline V gene encodes CDR1 SGDLS and CDR2 YYNGEE. This CDR3 has 12 amino acids. Trimming left V 4 bases short and J 8 bases short, with 10 bases between. The chain's CDR3 is CASSQLADEQFF. The CDR3 coding sequence is TGTGCCAGCAGCCAGTTAGCTGATGAGCAGTTCTTC.

The rearrangement joins TRBV5-1 to TRBJ2-2; D is possibly TRBD2 (5 bases). Germline loops: CDR1 SGHRS, CDR2 YFSETQ. V was cut by 4 bases and J by 4 bases, with 17 bases left in between. The CDR3 covers 16 residues. CDR3 coding DNA: TGCGCCAGCAGCGATGCACGGAGCGGTCGCACCGGGGAGCTGTTTTTT. Translation: CASSDARSGRTGELFF.

This clonotype has just a few counts. This sequence joins TRBV7-8 and TRBJ2-5; tentative D call: TRBD2 (5 bases). With 3 bases removed from V and 3 bases from J, the gap between germline ends came to 17 bases. The CDR3 spans 16 residues. Germline assignment: CDR1 SGHVS and CDR2 FQNEAQ. The CDR3 bases are TGTGCCAGCAGCTTCCTCGGTGGACTTTCAAAAGAGACCCAGTACTTC. Translating it yields CASSFLGGLSKETQYF.

This clonotype was counted only a few times. J is TRBJ2-2 and V is TRBV3-1, with a tentative D call TRBD2 (5 bases). The CDR3 loop spans 13 amino acids. The germline gives CDR1 LGHDT, CDR2 YNNKEL (reference sequence). Trimming removed 4 bases at V and 6 bases at J, with 9 bases between. The CDR3 sequence is CASSLEGAGELFF. DNA of the CDR3: TGTGCCAGCAGCCTAGAGGGAGCCGGGGAGCTGTTTTTT.

This clonotype was counted at least ten times. V and J are TRBV5-1 and TRBJ2-7; unclear D gene. In germline, CDR1 is SGHRS, CDR2 YFSETQ. The CDR3 has 15 amino acids. Trimming removed 4 bases from V and 7 bases from J, with 21 bases in between. CDR3 nucleotide sequence: TGCGCCAGCAGCGCGGAATCGGTAGGGATTGTGGAGCAGTACTTC. It codes for CASSAESVGIVEQYF.

Many counts were recorded for this clonotype. This sequence joins TRBV29-1 and TRBJ2-1; D is unresolved. The CDR3 has 15 amino acids. Germline lookup yields CDR1 SQVTM and CDR2 ANQGSEA. Trimming took 1 base from V and 0 from J, leaving 10 bases between them. CDR3 DNA: TGCAGCGTTGAAGGCACCCAGAGCTCCTACAATGAGCAGTTCTTC. The encoded protein is CSVEGTQSSYNEQFF.

This clonotype appeared a few times. The gene calls are TRBV3-1 and TRBJ2-1; 10 bases agree with TRBD2. The CDR3 runs to 16 residues. V shed 4 bases, J shed 1 base, and the junction held 4 bases outside the gene matches. The germline V gene has CDR1 LGHDT and CDR2 YNNKEL (reference sequence). The CDR3 is CASSPPSGGSYNEQFF. In nucleotides, the CDR3 is TGTGCCAGCAGCCCCCCTAGCGGGGGATCCTACAATGAGCAGTTCTTC.